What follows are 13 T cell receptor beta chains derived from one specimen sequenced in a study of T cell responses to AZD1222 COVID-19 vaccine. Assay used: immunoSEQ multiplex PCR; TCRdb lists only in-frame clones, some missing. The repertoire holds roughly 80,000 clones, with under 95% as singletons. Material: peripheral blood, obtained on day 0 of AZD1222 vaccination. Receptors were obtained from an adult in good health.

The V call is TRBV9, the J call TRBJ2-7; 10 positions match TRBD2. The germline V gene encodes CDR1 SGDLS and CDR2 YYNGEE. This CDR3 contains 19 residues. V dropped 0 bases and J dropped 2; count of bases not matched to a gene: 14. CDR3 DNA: TGTGCCAGCAGCGTAGGCCGTAACCAAGCGGGAGGGCCCCCCTACGAGCAGTACTTC. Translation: CASSVGRNQAGGPPYEQYF. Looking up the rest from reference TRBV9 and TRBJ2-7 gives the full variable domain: DSGVTQTPKHLITATGQRVTLRCSPRSGDLSVYWYQQSLDQGLQFLIQYYNGEERAKGNILERFSAQQFPDLHSELNLSSLELGDSALYFCASSVGRNQAGGPPYEQYFGPGTRLTVT.

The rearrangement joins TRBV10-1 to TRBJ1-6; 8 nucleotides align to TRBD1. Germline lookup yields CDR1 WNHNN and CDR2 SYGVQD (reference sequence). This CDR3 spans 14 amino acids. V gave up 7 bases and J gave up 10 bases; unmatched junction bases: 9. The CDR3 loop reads CASIGQGGDSPLHF. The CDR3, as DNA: TGCGCCAGCATAGGACAGGGAGGAGACTCACCCCTCCACTTT.

CDR3 loop: CASSPGGGTTEAFF. Written as DNA, the CDR3 is TGCGCCAGCAGCCCAGGGGGTGGGACCACTGAAGCTTTCTTT. The V call is TRBV5-1, the J call TRBJ1-1, with 7 bases lining up with TRBD1. The CDR3 is 14 amino acids. Trimming removed 4 bases from V and 4 bases from J; junction bases left unmatched: 7. The germline gives CDR1 SGHRS, CDR2 YFSETQ. Full variable domain (remainder filled in from reference TRBV5-1 and TRBJ1-1): KAGVTQTPRYLIKTRGQQVTLSCSPISGHRSVSWYQQTPGQGLQFLFEYFSETQRNKGNFPGRFSGRQFSNSRSEMNVSTLELGDSALYLCASSPGGGTTEAFFGQGTRLTVV.

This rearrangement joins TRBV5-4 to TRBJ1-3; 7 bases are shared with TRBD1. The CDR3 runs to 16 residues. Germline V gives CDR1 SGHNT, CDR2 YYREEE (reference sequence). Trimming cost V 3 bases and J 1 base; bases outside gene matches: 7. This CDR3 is CASSYSTGSSGNTIYF. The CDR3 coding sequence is TGTGCCAGCAGCTACTCGACAGGGTCATCTGGAAACACCATATATTTT.

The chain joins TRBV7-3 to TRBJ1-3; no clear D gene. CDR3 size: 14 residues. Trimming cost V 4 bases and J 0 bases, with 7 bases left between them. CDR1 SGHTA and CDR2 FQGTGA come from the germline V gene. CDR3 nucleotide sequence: TGTGCCAGCAGCTCCGGGTTCTCTGGAAACACCATATATTTT. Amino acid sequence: CASSSGFSGNTIYF.

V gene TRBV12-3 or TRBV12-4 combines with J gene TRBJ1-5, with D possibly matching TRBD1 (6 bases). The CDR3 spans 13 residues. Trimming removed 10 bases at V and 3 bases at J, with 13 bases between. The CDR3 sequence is CATTQGYNQPQHF. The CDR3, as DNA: TGTGCCACTACACAGGGCTACAATCAGCCCCAGCATTTT.

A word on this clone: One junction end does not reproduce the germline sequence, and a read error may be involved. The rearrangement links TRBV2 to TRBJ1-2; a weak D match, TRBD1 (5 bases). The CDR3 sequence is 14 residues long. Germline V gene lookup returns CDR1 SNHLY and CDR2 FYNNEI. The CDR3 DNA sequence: TGTGCCAGCAGCGAAGGCGGGGCTTACTATGGCTACACCTTC. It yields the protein CASSEGGAYYGYTF.

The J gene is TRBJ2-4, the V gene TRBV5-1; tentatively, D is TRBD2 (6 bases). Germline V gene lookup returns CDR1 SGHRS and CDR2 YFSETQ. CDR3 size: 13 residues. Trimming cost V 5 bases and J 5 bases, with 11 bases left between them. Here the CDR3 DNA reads TGCGCCAGCAGGTGGTCGGGAGAAAACATTCAGTACTTC. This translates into CASRWSGENIQYF. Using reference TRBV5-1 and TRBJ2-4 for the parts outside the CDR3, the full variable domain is KAGVTQTPRYLIKTRGQQVTLSCSPISGHRSVSWYQQTPGQGLQFLFEYFSETQRNKGNFPGRFSGRQFSNSRSEMNVSTLELGDSALYLCASRWSGENIQYFGAGTRLSVL.

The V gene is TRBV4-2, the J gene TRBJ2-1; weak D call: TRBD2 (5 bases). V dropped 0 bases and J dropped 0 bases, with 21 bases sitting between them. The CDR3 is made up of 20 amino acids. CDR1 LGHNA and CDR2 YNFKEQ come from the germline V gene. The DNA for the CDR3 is TGTGCCAGCAGCCAAGATCAGAGGGAACGACGGAGTCACTCCTACAATGAGCAGTTCTTC. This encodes CASSQDQRERRSHSYNEQFF.

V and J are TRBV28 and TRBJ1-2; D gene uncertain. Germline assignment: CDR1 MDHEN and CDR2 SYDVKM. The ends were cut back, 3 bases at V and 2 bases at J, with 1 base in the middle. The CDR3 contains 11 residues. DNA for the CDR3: TGTGCCAGCAGTTTGAACTATGGCTACACCTTC. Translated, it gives CASSLNYGYTF.

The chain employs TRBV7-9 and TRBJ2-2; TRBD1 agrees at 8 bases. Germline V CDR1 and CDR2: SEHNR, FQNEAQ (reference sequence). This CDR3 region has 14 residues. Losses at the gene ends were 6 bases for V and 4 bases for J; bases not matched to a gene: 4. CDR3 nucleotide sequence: TGTGCCAGCAGAGCCACAGGGGGCACCGGGGAGCTGTTTTTT. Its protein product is CASRATGGTGELFF.

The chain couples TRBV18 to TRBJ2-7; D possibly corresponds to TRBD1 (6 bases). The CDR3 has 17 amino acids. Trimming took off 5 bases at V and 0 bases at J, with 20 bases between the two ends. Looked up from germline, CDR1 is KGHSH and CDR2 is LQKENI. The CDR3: CASSFSGDQGSSYEQYF. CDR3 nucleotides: TGTGCCAGCTCATTTTCAGGGGACCAAGGGAGCTCCTACGAGCAGTACTTC.

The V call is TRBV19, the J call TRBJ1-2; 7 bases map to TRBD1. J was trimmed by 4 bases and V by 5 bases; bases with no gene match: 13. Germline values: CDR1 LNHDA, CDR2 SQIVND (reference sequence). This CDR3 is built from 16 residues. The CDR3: CASSPRPSGQFYGYTF. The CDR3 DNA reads TGTGCCAGTAGTCCCCGGCCGTCGGGACAGTTCTATGGCTACACCTTC.